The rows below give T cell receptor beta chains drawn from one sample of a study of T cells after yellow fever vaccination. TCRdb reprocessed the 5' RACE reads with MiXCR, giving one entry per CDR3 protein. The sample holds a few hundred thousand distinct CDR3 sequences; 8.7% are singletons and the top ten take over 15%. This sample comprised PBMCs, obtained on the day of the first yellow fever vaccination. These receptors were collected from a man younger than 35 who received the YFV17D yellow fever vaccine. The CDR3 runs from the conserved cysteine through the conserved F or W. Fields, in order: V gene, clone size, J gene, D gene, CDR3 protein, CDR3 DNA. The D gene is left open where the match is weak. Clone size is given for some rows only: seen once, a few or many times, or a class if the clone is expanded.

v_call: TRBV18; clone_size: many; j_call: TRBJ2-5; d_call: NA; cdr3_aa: CASSPRGRETQYF; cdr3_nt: TGTGCCAGCTCCCCCAGGGGTCGGGAGACCCAGTACTTC
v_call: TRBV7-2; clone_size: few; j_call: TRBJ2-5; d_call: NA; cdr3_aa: CASSPARQDPETQYF; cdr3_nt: TGTGCCAGCAGCCCAGCCAGACAGGATCCAGAGACCCAGTACTTC
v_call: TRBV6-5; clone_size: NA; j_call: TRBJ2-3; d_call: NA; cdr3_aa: CASSYGKPDTQYF; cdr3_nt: TGTGCCAGCAGTTACGGGAAACCAGATACGCAGTATTTT
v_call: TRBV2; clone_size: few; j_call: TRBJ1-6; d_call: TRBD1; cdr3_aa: CASSPGQGLNVPPLHF; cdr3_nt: TGTGCCAGCAGCCCGGGACAGGGATTGAATGTTCCACCCCTCCACTTT
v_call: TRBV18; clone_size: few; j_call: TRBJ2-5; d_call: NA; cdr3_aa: CASSPKIWETQYF; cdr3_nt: TGTGCCAGCTCACCAAAGATTTGGGAGACCCAGTACTTC
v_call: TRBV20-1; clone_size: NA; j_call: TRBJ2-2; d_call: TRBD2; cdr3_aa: CSARDMASGGELFF; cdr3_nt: TGCAGTGCTAGAGATATGGCTAGCGGCGGGGAGCTGTTTTTT
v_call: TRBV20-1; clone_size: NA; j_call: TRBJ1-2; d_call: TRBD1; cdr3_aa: CSAGQASGYTF; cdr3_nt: TGCAGTGCTGGACAGGCTTCTGGCTACACCTTC
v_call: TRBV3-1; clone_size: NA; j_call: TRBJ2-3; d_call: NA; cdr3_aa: CASSKQVTSRVTDTQYF; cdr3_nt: TGTGCCAGCAGCAAACAGGTCACTAGCAGGGTCACAGATACGCAGTATTTT
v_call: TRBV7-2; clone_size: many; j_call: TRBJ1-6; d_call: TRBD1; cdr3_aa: CASSLDRDSPLHF; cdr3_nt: TGTGCCAGCAGCCTAGACAGGGATTCACCCCTCCACTTT
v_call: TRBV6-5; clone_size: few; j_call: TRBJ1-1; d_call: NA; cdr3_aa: CASSYSRRTPEAFF; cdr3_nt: TGTGCCAGCAGTTACTCTAGGCGGACTCCTGAAGCTTTCTTT
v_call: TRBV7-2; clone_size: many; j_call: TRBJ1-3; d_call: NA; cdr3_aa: CASSLTAGNSGNTIYF; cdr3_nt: TGTGCCAGCAGCTTAACCGCGGGGAACTCTGGAAACACCATATATTTT
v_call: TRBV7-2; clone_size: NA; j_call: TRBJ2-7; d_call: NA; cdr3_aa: CASSLSGTPSYEQYF; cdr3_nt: TGTGCCAGCAGCCTCTCAGGGACACCATCCTACGAGCAGTACTTC
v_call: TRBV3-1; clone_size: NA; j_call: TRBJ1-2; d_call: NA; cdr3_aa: CASSQTMDSYTF; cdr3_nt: TGTGCCAGCAGCCAGACGATGGACAGCTACACCTTC
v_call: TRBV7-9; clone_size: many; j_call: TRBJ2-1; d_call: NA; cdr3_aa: CASSGLLGLHEQFF; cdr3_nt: TGTGCCAGCAGCGGCCTTCTAGGGCTCCATGAGCAGTTCTTC
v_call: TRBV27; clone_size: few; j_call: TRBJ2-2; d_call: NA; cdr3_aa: CASSLVGGSYTGELFF; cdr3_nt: TGTGCCAGCAGTTTAGTAGGGGGTTCCTACACCGGGGAGCTGTTTTTT
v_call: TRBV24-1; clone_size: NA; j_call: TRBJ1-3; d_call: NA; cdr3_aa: CATSDGGTSGNTIYF; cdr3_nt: TGTGCCACCAGTGATGGCGGGACGTCTGGAAACACCATATATTTT
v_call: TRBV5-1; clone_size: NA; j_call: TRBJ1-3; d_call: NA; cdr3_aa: CACGTAGNTIYF; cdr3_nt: TGCGCCTGCGGGACCGCGGGAAACACCATATATTTT